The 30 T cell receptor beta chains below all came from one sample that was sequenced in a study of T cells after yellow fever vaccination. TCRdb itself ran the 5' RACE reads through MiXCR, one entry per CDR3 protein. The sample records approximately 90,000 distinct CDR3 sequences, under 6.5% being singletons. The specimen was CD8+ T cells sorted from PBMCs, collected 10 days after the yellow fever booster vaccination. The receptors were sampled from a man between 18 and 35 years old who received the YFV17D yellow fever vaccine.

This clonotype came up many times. The CDR3, as DNA: TGCAGCGTTGATGTCGGGACAACGAACACCGGGGAGCTGTTTTTT. This encodes CSVDVGTTNTGELFF. The chain employs TRBV29-1 and TRBJ2-2, with a tentative D call TRBD1 (6 bases). Germline V lookup: CDR1 SQVTM, CDR2 ANQGSEA. There are 15 residues in the CDR3. Trimming shortened V by 3 bases and J by 0 bases, and 11 bases separated the two germline ends.

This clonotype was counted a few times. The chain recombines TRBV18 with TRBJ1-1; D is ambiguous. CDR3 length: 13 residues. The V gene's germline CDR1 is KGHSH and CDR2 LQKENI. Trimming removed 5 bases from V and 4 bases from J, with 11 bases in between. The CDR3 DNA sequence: TGTGCCAGCTCATCCACCCCTATCACTGAAGCTTTCTTT. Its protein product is CASSSTPITEAFF.

CDR3 loop: CASSLVSALGNEQFF. DNA for the CDR3: TGTGCCAGCAGTTTGGTTAGTGCGCTGGGAAATGAGCAGTTCTTC. The J gene is TRBJ2-1, the V gene TRBV12-3 or TRBV12-4; D remains unclear. The CDR3 extends over 15 amino acids. Deletions cut 3 bases from V and 7 bases from J, with 16 bases between.

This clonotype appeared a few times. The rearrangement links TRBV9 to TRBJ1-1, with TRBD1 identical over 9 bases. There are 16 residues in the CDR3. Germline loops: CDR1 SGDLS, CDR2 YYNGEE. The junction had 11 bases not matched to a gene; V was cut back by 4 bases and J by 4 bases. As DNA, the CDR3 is TGTGCCAGCAGCTACGGGACAGGGAATGTGGGCACTGAAGCTTTCTTT. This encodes CASSYGTGNVGTEAFF.

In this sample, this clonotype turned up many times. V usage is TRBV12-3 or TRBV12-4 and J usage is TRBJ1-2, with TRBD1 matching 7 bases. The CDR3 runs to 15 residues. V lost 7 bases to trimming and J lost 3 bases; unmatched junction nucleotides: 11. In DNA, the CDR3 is TGTGCCAGCACAGGGGGGGCAGGCTGGGACTATGGCTACACCTTC. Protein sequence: CASTGGAGWDYGYTF.

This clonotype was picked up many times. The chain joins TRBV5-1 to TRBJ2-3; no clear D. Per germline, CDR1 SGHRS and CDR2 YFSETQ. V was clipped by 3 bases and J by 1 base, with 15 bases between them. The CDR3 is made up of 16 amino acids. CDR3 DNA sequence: TGCGCCAGCAGCTCCGACAACGCTCTGGGCACAGATACGCAGTATTTT. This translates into CASSSDNALGTDTQYF. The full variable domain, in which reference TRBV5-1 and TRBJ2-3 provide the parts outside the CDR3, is KAGVTQTPRYLIKTRGQQVTLSCSPISGHRSVSWYQQTPGQGLQFLFEYFSETQRNKGNFPGRFSGRQFSNSRSEMNVSTLELGDSALYLCASSSDNALGTDTQYFGPGTRLTVL.

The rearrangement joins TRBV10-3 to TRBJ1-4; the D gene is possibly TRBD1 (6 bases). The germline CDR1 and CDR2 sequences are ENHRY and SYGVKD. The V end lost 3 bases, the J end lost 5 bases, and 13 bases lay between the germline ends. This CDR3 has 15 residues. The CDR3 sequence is CAISDRQDGNEKLFF. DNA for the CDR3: TGTGCCATCAGTGACCGACAGGACGGCAATGAAAAACTGTTTTTT.

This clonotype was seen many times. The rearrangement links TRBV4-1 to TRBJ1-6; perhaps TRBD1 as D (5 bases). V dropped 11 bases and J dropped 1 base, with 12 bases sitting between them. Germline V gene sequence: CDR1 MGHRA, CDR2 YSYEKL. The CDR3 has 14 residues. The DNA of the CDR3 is TGCGCCTCTCACGGGGGGTCCTATAATTCACCCCTCCACTTT. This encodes CASHGGSYNSPLHF.

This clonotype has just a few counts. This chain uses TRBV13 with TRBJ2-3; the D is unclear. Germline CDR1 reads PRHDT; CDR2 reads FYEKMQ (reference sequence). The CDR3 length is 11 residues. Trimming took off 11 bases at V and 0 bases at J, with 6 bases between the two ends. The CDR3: CACRSTDTQYF. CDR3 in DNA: TGTGCCTGCCGGAGCACAGATACGCAGTATTTT.

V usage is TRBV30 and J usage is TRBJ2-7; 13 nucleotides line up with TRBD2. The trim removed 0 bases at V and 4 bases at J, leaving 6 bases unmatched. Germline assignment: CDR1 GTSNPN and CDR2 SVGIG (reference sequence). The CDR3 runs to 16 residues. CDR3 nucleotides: TGTGCCTGGAGTGTCCGTTTGGGACTAGCGGGGTACGAGCAGTACTTC. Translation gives CAWSVRLGLAGYEQYF.

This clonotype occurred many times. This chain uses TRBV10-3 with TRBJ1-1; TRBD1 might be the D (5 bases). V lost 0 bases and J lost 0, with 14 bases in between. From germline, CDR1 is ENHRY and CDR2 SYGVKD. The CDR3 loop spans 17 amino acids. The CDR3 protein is CAISESAQGRMNTEAFF. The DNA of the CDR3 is TGTGCCATCAGTGAGTCGGCGCAGGGTCGCATGAACACTGAAGCTTTCTTT.

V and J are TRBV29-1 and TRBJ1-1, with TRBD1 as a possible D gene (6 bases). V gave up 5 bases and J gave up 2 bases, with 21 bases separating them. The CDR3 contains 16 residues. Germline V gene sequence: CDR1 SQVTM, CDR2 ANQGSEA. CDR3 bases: TGCAGCGTTATAGGACAGCCTCTAACGGCTAACACTGAAGCTTTCTTT. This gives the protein CSVIGQPLTANTEAFF.

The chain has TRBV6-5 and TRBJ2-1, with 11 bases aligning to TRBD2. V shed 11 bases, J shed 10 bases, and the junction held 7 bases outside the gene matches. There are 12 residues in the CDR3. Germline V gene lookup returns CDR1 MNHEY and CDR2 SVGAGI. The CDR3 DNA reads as TGTGCCGCGGGACTAGCGGCAAGGGAGCAGTTCTTC. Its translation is CAAGLAAREQFF.

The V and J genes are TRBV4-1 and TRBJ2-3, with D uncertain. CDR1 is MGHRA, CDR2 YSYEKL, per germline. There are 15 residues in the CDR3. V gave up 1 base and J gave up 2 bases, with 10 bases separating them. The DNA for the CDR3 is TGCGCCAGCAGCCAAGGAGGCCATTACACAGATACGCAGTATTTT. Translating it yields CASSQGGHYTDTQYF.

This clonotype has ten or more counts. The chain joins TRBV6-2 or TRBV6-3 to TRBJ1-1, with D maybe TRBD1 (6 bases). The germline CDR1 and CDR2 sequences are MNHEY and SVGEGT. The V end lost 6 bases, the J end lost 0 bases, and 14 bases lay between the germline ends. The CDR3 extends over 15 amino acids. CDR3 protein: CASSESGTLNTEAFF. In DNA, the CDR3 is TGTGCCAGCAGCGAATCCGGGACACTGAACACTGAAGCTTTCTTT.

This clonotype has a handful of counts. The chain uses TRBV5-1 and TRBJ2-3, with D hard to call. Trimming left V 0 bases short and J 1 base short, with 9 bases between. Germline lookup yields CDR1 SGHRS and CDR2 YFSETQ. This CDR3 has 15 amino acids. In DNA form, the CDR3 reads TGCGCCAGCAGCTTGGATCGGGCCCGCACAGATACGCAGTATTTT. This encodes CASSLDRARTDTQYF.

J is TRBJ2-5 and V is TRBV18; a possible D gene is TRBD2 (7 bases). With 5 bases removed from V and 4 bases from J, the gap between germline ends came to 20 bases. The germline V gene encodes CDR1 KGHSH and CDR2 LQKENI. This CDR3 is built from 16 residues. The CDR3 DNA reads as TGTGCCAGCTCATCCTCCTCACAGGGCGGGAGAGAGACCCAGTACTTC. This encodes CASSSSSQGGRETQYF.

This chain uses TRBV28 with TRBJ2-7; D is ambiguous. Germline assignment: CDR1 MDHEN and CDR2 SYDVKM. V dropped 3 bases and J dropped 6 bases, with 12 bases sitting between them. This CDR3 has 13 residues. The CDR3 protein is CASSFRADPEQYV. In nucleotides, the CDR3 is TGTGCCAGCAGTTTTAGGGCGGACCCCGAGCAGTACGTC.

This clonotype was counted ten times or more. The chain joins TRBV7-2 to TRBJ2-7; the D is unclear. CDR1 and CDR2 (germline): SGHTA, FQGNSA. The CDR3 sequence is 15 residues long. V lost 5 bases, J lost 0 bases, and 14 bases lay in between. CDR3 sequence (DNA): TGTGCCAGCAGCCCAGACGGAGCGAGCTCCTACGAGCAGTACGTC. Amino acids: CASSPDGASSYEQYV.

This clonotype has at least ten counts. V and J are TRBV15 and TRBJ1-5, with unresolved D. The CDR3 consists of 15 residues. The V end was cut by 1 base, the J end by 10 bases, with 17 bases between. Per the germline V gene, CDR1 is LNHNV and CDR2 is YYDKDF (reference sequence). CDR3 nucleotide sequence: TGTGCCACCAGCAGAGGAGCGACCCCCGCGGATCCCCAGCATTTT. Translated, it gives CATSRGATPADPQHF.

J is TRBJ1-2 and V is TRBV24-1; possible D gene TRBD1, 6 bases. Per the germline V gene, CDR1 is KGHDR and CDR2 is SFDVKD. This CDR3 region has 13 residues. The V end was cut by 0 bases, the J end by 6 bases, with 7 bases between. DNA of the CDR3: TGTGCCACCAGTGATTTGCAGGGGAATGGCTACACCTTC. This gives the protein CATSDLQGNGYTF.

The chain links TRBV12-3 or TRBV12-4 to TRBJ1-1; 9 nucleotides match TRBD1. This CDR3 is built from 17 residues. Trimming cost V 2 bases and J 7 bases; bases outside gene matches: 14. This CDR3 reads CASSLRDRGGQGSEAFF. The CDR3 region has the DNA TGTGCCAGCAGTTTAAGAGACAGGGGGGGACAAGGTAGTGAAGCTTTCTTT.

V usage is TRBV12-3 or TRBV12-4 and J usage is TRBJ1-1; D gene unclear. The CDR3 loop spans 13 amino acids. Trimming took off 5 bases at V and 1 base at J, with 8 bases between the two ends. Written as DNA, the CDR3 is TGTGCCAGCAGTGCACCAGAGAACACTGAAGCTTTCTTT. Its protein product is CASSAPENTEAFF.

The CDR3 sequence is CASSNTGRRGYNEQFF. The CDR3 DNA follows: TGTGCCAGCAGTAACACAGGGCGGAGGGGCTACAATGAGCAGTTCTTC. This rearrangement joins TRBV6-6 to TRBJ2-1, with D possibly called TRBD1 or TRBD2 (6 bases each). Trimming took 5 bases from V and 3 from J, leaving 17 bases between them. CDR3 length equals 16 residues. In germline, CDR1 is MNHNY, CDR2 SVGAGI (reference sequence).

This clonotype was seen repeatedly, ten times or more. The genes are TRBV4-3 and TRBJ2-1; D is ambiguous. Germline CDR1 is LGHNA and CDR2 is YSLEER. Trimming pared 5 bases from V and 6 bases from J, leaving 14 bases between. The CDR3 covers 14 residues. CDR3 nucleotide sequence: TGCGCCAGCAGCAAAGCGAGCCTCGTCAATGAGCAGTTCTTC. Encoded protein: CASSKASLVNEQFF.

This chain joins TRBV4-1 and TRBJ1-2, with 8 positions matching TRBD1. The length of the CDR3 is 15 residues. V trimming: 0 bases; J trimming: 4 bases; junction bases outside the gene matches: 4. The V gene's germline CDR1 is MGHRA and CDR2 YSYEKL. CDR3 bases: TGCGCCAGCAGCCAAGAGGGACAGGTCATCTATGGCTACACCTTC. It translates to CASSQEGQVIYGYTF.

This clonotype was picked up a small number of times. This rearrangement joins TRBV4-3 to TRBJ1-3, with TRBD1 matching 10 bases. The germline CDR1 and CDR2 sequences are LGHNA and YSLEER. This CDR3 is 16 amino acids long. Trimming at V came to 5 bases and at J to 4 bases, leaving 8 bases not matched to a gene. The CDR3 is CASSWRQGASGNTIYF. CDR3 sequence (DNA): TGCGCCAGCAGCTGGCGACAGGGGGCATCAGGAAACACCATATATTTT.

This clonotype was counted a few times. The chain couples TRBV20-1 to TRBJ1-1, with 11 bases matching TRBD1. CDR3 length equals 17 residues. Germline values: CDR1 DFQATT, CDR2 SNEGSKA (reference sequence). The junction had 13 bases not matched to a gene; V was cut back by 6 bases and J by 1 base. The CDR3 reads CSAKRTGGIVGNTEAFF. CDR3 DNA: TGCAGTGCCAAAAGGACAGGGGGCATTGTCGGGAACACTGAAGCTTTCTTT.

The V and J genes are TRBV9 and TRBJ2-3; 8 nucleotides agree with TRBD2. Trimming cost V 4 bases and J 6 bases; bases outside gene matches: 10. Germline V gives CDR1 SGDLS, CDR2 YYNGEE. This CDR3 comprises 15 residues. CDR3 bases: TGTGCCAGCAGCTGGGGGCGGGGGGCGAGCGATACGCAGTATTTT. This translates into CASSWGRGASDTQYF.

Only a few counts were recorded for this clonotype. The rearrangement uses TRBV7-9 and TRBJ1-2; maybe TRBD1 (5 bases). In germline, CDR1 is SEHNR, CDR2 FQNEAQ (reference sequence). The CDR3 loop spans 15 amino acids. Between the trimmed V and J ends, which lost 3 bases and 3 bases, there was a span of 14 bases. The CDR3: CASSFGTLVDYGYTF. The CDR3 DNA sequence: TGTGCCAGCAGCTTCGGGACCCTGGTCGACTATGGCTACACCTTC.